Listed below are T cell receptor beta chains from one sample, sequenced in a study of CD8 T cells in ankylosing spondylitis. TCRdb reprocessed the 5' RACE reads via MiXCR and lists one record per CDR3 protein. In the table there are around 390,000 distinct CDR3 sequences, around 24% of which are singletons. Material: blood, either unsorted or a sorted T cell fraction (not recorded which). Receptor source: a male donor with ankylosing spondylitis. The conserved cysteine and the conserved F or W are not part of the CDR3 here.

j_call v_call cdr3_aa
TRBJ2-7 TRBV5-4 ASRLAGGKSSYEQY
TRBJ2-1 TRBV11-3 ASSSAGISYNEQF
TRBJ2-3 TRBV3-1 ASSLSPDTQY
TRBJ2-2 TRBV9 ASSVSSGTGELF
TRBJ1-2 TRBV13 ASSLAATGGGYT
TRBJ2-3 TRBV7-3 ASSLLRKDTQY
TRBJ1-5 TRBV7-2 ASSLAGDHQPQH
TRBJ1-2 TRBV7-9 ASSLDVNYGYT
TRBJ1-1 TRBV6-5 ASSYRTPNTEAF
TRBJ2-1 TRBV2 ASRRDTGYNEQF
TRBJ2-7 TRBV20-1 SARWDRDFGEQY
TRBJ2-5 TRBV19 ASSQRGTETQY
TRBJ2-1 TRBV7-3 ASSLGPGASYEQF
TRBJ1-4 TRBV29-1 SVGLGREKLF
TRBJ2-3 TRBV20-1 SPLAGAQGDTQY
TRBJ2-7 TRBV6-1 ASSTGTRLHEQY
TRBJ1-6 TRBV25-1 ASRERTGTENSPLH
TRBJ2-1 TRBV6-2/TRBV6-3 ASVRIPASGREYNEQF
TRBJ2-5 TRBV12-1 ASSFGQGEETQY
TRBJ2-5 TRBV18 ASSTGTSVGETQY
TRBJ2-1 TRBV3-1 ASSQEVLAGFNEQF
TRBJ2-1 TRBV19 ASNRWENNEQF
TRBJ2-1 TRBV5-1 ASSSLRGSGHEQF
TRBJ2-1 TRBV6-2/TRBV6-3 ASSFSGTSGYNEQF
TRBJ2-1 TRBV11-1 ASSPQEGRSYNEQF
TRBJ2-7 TRBV5-1 ASSLVRGTVDSYEQY
TRBJ2-3 TRBV28 ASSRPGADTQY
TRBJ1-1 TRBV9 ASTRTSMNTEAF
TRBJ2-3 TRBV20-1 SANATGQDTDTQY
TRBJ1-3 TRBV27 ASRPGSLGNTIY
TRBJ1-1 TRBV7-3 ASRDGGNTEAF
TRBJ2-1 TRBV10-2 ASSESIPGRTNNEQF
TRBJ1-1 TRBV20-1 RLPGGAF
TRBJ2-3 TRBV20-1 SATPPGEKTTDTQY
TRBJ1-4 TRBV6-5 ASSLTFKEKLF
TRBJ1-5 TRBV30 AWSDSWTGKQPQH
TRBJ2-1 TRBV29-1 SAGTGIFIEQF
TRBJ2-1 TRBV5-1 ASSFDRTYNEQF
TRBJ2-1 TRBV9 ASSVGLREQF
TRBJ2-2 TRBV5-1 ASSLEVPTGELF
TRBJ2-4 TRBV24-1 ATRDIAKNIQY
TRBJ2-2 TRBV6-1 ASSKNRNTGELF